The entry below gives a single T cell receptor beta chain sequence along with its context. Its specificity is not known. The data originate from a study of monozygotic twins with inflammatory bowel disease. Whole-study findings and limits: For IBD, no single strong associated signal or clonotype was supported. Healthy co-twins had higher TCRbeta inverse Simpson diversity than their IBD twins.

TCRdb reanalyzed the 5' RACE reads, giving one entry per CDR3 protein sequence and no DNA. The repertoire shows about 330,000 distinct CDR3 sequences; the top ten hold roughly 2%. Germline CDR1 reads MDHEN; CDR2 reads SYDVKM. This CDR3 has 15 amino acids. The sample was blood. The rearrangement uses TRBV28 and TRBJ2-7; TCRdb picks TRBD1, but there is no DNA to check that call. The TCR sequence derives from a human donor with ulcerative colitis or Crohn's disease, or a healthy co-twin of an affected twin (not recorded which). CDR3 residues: CASSLTAGIRGEQYF.